This TCR beta chain came from a study of T-cell memory formation after mild COVID-19. TCRdb reprocessed the 5' RACE reads via MiXCR and lists one record per CDR3 protein. Here the sample spans hundreds of thousands of distinct CDR3 sequences, roughly 8.2% being singletons. By share of the sample, this clonotype is medium-sized. The junction had 4 bases not matched to a gene; V was cut back by 4 bases and J by 4 bases. There are 14 residues in the CDR3. CDR1 SGHRS and CDR2 YFSETQ come from the germline V gene. Sample: PBMCs or a T cell subset sorted from them (not recorded which). This TCR was sampled from a man aged 18 to 30 who had mild COVID-19 (a few samples of this study predate the infection). Cell type and time point are not known. The rearrangement uses TRBV5-1 and TRBJ2-2, with 7 bases aligning to TRBD1. CDR3 sequence: CASSPQGPTGELFF. The CDR3 DNA follows: TGCGCCAGCAGCCCACAGGGGCCCACCGGGGAGCTGTTTTTT.